This T cell receptor beta chain was documented in a study of T cells in Graves' hyperthyroidism and ophthalmopathy (dated by TCRdb to between 2018 and 2021). In terms of the full investigation: To identify distinguishing TCR V-J signatures, a discovery cohort of about 100 patients was used, comprising fewer than 45 with Graves' ophthalmopathy and approximately 57 with stable Graves' hyperthyroidism. Whether ophthalmopathy could be predicted prospectively was tested in an independent validation cohort made up of under 20 hyperthyroidism patients plus 17 patients who later progressed to ophthalmopathy. The roughly 94 discovery patients were randomly split 7:3 into training and test sets. In addition, the study compared T-cell repertoires in thyroid tissue and in blood from several Graves' hyperthyroidism patients. After blood sampling, hyperthyroidism patients were treated with methimazole at a starting dose of 30 mg daily, and ophthalmopathy patients were treated with high-dose intravenous methylprednisolone. The paper describes TCR Vbeta CDR3 sequencing of 135 peripheral blood samples, made up of around 41 ophthalmopathy patients, roughly 75 hyperthyroidism patients and 17 progressor patients. Beyond this particular receptor, the publication reports: A model built on a 13 V-J signature distinguished ophthalmopathy from stable hyperthyroidism, reaching around 88% sensitivity and 81.08% specificity in cross-validation and 80%/75% in testing. Most expanded thyroid clonotypes (frequency above 0.001) were also detected in blood, a finding suggesting that blood repertoires may reflect thyroid immune responses. Sample size was not statistically predetermined, and investigators were not blinded to group allocation. In validation, progression to ophthalmopathy was predicted by the model with 70% to 71% sensitivity and about 72% specificity, a median of about 6.4 months before onset.

As concerns this clonotype: Its antigen remains unidentified. No clone much larger than this one lies a single base away; base qualities are absent.

Exclusion was applied to patients with uncontrolled infections, other autoimmune diseases, pregnancy or lactation. Diagnoses were based on clinical symptoms, serum thyroxine and TRAb, thyroid ultrasound and orbital computed tomography. Total RNA was extracted using Trizol reagent, and RNA quality was assessed on an Agilent 2100 Bioanalyzer. TCR beta CDR3 regions were amplified from RNA transcripts. The TCR CDR3 was subjected to a first round of RT-PCR using the HTBI primer set and the Qiagen OneStep RT-PCR kit. Libraries were constructed in a second round of multiplex PCR, after which size selection and purification were carried out. Paired-end sequencing of the libraries was performed with 100 bp reads on an Illumina HiSeq2000. As for how the authors treated the data: Raw data were processed with SOAPnuke, discarding reads with adapters, uncalled bases, mean Phred below 15, or no exact constant-primer or identifier match. COPE v1.2.5 was used to merge the high-quality paired reads, and each unique nucleotide sequence was defined as a clonotype. MiTCR v1.1 was used to align the clonotypes against IMGT TRBV, TRBD and TRBJ reference segments. Only V-J combinations with frequency above 0.0001, covering 99% to 99.2% of repertoires, were analysed. A TCS score was defined as the ratio between F50 (clonal expansion) and ExV (chaos), using BLOSUM62-based TCRdist between CDR3 peptides within each V-J. Welch's t-statistics and random forest reduced fewer than 600 V-J features to under 15, which were used in a naive Bayes classifier (R e1071). Thyroid-blood repertoire similarity was quantified with the Morisita-Horn index. TCRdb itself trimmed the public reads at Q25 with fastp, ran MiXCR and retained productive beta chains. Identical CDR3 proteins give one entry, which carries the most common genes and DNA. V and J calls and clone size were set by TCRdb, not the authors. The table for this sample lists about 660,000 distinct CDR3 sequences; 45% of them were counted only once. The biggest ten clones account for less than 9% of the sample.

Sequenced material: peripheral blood or thyroid tissue (not recorded which). This TCR derives from an adult man with Graves' disease, either hyperthyroidism or ophthalmopathy (not recorded which).

The sequenced DNA is TGTGCCAGTTCCCCCTGGCGGGAGCTTGGTGAGACCCAGTACTTC. This yields the protein CASSPWRELGETQYF. Recombination linked TRBV19 to TRBJ2-5; TRBD2 aligns with 7 central bases. The germline V gene (reference sequence) yields LNHDA for CDR1 and SQIVND for CDR2. The CDR3 contains 15 residues, cysteine and phenylalanine counted. The retained sequence is limited to the CDR3, 45 bases, with the frame set at the first base. Trimming takes 8 bases off V and 5 bases off J; junction bases not matched to a gene: 14.